One and the same sample provided the 9 T cell receptor beta chains below, sequenced in a study of blood T cell repertoires in COVID-19. TCRdb keeps only in-frame clones here, not all; method: immunoSEQ multiplex PCR. The sample has a few hundred thousand clones; about 90% are singletons. Sample: peripheral blood. The receptors stem from a man between 18 and 29 years old who had recovered from COVID-19.

The CDR3 spells CSAAPAGGPYEQYF. In nucleotides, the CDR3 is TGCAGCGCTGCCCCCGCGGGAGGCCCCTACGAGCAGTACTTC. The chain recombines TRBV29-1 with TRBJ2-7, with 8 positions matching TRBD2. The CDR3 spans 14 residues. The germline gives CDR1 SQVTM, CDR2 ANQGSEA. V was pared by 7 bases and J by 2 bases, with 10 bases of the junction left unmatched.

The chain recombines TRBV19 with TRBJ2-6; 12 bases are shared with TRBD1. CDR3 size: 22 residues. V trimming: 3 bases; J trimming: 5 bases; junction bases outside the gene matches: 20. Germline lookup yields CDR1 LNHDA and CDR2 SQIVND (reference sequence). The CDR3, as DNA: TGTGCCAGTAGTATTGGCATAGGGACAGGGGGCCCCCCCTCTCTTAGGGCCAACGTCCTGACTTTC. This encodes CASSIGIGTGGPPSLRANVLTF.

The chain links TRBV5-1 to TRBJ2-5; 7 bases match TRBD1. This CDR3 comprises 15 residues. J was trimmed by 5 bases and V by 1 base; bases with no gene match: 8. Per the germline V gene, CDR1 is SGHRS and CDR2 is YFSETQ. The CDR3 bases are TGCGCCAGCAGCTTGACAGGGGAGTTTGGGGAGACCCAGTACTTC. Its translation is CASSLTGEFGETQYF.

The chain has TRBV12-3 or TRBV12-4 and TRBJ1-5, with 7 bases fitting TRBD1. This CDR3 is 13 amino acids long. After removal of 5 bases from V and 6 bases from J, the junction contained 4 bases not matched to a gene. The CDR3 reads CASSRTGGQPQHF. For the CDR3, the DNA is TGTGCCAGCAGTAGGACAGGAGGTCAGCCCCAGCATTTT.

As for this clone: Germline and junction disagree at one end, which may indicate a read error. This chain uses TRBV3-1 (or the pseudogene TRBV3-2) with TRBJ2-3; D is possibly TRBD1 (5 bases). Germline V gene sequence: CDR1 LGHDT, CDR2 YNNKEL (reference sequence). This CDR3 spans 12 amino acids. Here the CDR3 DNA reads TGTGCCAGCAGCCCCGGTTGGACACCGCATCCCTTT. Translated, it gives CASSPGWTPHPF.

The V call is TRBV9, the J call TRBJ2-1; the match to TRBD2 covers 7 bases. Germline-derived CDR1 and CDR2 are SGDLS and YYNGEE. J lost 5 bases, V lost 0 bases, and 5 bases had no gene match. This CDR3 contains 15 residues. The CDR3 here is CASSVEWGGHNEQFF. As DNA, the CDR3 is TGTGCCAGCAGCGTAGAGTGGGGAGGGCACAATGAGCAGTTCTTC.

The V gene is TRBV13, the J gene TRBJ1-1; TRBD1 aligns across 11 bases. V lost 4 bases, J lost 1 base, and 8 bases stayed unmatched. Germline V gives CDR1 PRHDT, CDR2 FYEKMQ (reference sequence). CDR3 length equals 17 residues. The DNA for the CDR3 is TGTGCCAGCAGCTCCGGAGTCGGGACAGGGGGGAACACTGAAGCTTTCTTT. Encoded protein: CASSSGVGTGGNTEAFF.

V and J are TRBV7-2 and TRBJ2-1; the D is unclear. Trimming took off 8 bases at V and 2 bases at J, with 16 bases between the two ends. The CDR3 contains 15 residues. Germline CDR1 reads SGHTA; CDR2 reads FQGNSA. The CDR3 protein is CASHTLGATYNEQFF. The DNA for the CDR3 is TGTGCCAGCCACACCCTGGGCGCAACCTACAATGAGCAGTTCTTC.

The chain recombines TRBV4-1 with TRBJ2-1; 9 nucleotides align to TRBD2. The CDR3 is made up of 19 amino acids. Germline trimming cut 1 base from V and 0 bases from J; bases unmatched to any gene: 10. Germline CDR1 is MGHRA and CDR2 is YSYEKL. CDR3 residues: CASSQGVAGAPISYNEQFF. In DNA form, the CDR3 reads TGCGCCAGCAGCCAAGGGGTAGCGGGGGCCCCTATCTCCTACAATGAGCAGTTCTTC.